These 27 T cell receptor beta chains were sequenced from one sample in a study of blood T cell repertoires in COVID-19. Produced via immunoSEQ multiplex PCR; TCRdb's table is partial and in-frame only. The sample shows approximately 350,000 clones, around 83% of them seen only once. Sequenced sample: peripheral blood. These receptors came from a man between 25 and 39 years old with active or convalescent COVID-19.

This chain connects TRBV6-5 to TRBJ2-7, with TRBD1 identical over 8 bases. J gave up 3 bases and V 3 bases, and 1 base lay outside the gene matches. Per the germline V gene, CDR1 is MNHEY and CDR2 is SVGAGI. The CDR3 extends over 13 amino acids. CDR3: CASSYGTGYEQYF. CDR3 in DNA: TGTGCCAGCAGTTATGGGACAGGCTACGAGCAGTACTTC.

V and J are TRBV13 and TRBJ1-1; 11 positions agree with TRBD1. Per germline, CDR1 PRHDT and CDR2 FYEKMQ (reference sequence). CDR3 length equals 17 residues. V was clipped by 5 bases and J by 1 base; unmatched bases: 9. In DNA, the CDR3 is TGTGCCAGCAGCCTATTAGGGACAGGGGGGTCGAACACTGAAGCTTTCTTT. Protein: CASSLLGTGGSNTEAFF.

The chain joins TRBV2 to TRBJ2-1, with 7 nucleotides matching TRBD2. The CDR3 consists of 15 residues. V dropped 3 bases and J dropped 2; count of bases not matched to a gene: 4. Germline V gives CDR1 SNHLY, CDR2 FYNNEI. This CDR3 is CASSDRLAAYNEQFF. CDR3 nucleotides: TGTGCCAGCAGTGACAGGCTAGCGGCCTACAATGAGCAGTTCTTC.

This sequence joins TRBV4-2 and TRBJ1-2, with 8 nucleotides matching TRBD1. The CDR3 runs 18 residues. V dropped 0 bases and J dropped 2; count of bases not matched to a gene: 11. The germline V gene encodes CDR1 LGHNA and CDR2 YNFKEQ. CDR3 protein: CASSQEGTGSLRNYGYTF. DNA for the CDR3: TGTGCCAGCAGCCAAGAGGGGACAGGTTCCCTAAGGAACTATGGCTACACCTTC.

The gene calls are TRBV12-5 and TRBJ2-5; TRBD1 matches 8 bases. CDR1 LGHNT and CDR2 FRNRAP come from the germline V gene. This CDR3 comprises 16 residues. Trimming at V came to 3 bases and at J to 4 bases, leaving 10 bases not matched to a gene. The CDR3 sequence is CASGFGQGFDGETQYF. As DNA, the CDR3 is TGTGCTAGTGGTTTCGGACAGGGTTTCGATGGAGAGACCCAGTACTTC.

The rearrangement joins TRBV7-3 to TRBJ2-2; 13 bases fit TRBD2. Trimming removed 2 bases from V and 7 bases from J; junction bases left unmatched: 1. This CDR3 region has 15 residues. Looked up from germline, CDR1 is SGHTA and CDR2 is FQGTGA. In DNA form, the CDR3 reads TGTGCCAGCAGCTTAGGGACTAGCGGGGTCGGGGAGCTGTTTTTT. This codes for CASSLGTSGVGELFF. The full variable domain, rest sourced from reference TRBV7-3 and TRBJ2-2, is GAGVSQTPSNKVTEKGKYVELRCDPISGHTALYWYRQSLGQGPEFLIYFQGTGAADDSGLPNDRFFAVRPEGSVSTLKIQRTERGDSAVYLCASSLGTSGVGELFFGEGSRLTVL.

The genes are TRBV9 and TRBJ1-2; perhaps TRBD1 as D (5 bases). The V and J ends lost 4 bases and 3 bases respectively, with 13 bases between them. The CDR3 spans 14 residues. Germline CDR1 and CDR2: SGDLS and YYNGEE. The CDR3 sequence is CASSPTPRDYGYTF. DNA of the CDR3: TGTGCCAGCAGCCCCACCCCCAGGGACTATGGCTACACCTTC.

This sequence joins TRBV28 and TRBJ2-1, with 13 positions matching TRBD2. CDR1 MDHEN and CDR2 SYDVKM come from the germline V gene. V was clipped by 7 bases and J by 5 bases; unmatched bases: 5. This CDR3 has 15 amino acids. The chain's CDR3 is CASNSLAGGHNEQFF. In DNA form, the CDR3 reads TGTGCCAGCAACTCACTAGCGGGAGGGCACAATGAGCAGTTCTTC.

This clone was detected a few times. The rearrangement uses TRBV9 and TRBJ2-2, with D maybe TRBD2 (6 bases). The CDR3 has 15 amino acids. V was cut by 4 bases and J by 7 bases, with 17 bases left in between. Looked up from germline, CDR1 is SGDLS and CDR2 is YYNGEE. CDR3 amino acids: CASSPGVAEGGELFF. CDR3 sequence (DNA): TGTGCCAGCAGCCCGGGAGTGGCAGAGGGCGGGGAGCTGTTTTTT. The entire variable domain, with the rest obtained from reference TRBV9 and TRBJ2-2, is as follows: DSGVTQTPKHLITATGQRVTLRCSPRSGDLSVYWYQQSLDQGLQFLIQYYNGEERAKGNILERFSAQQFPDLHSELNLSSLELGDSALYFCASSPGVAEGGELFFGEGSRLTVL.

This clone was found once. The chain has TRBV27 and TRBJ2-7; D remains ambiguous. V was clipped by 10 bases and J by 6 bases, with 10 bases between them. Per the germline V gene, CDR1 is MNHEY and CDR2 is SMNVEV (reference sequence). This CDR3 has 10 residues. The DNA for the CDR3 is TGTGCCACCTCGAGCGCCGAGCAGTACTTC. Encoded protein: CATSSAEQYF.

CDR3 DNA: TGCGCCAGCACCCCAGGGTCCTCCACAGATACGCAGTATTTT. This translates into CASTPGSSTDTQYF. The chain joins TRBV5-1 to TRBJ2-3; D is perhaps TRBD1 (5 bases). Germline CDR1 is SGHRS and CDR2 is YFSETQ. The CDR3 sequence is 14 residues long. V was shortened by 6 bases and J by 2 bases, with 13 bases between the two germline ends.

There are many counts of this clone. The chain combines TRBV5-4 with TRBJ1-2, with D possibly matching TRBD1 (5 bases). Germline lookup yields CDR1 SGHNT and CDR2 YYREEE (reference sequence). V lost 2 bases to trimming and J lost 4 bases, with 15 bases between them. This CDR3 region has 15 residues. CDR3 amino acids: CASSFIQGGAYGYTF. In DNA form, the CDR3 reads TGTGCCAGCAGCTTCATCCAGGGTGGGGCCTATGGCTACACCTTC. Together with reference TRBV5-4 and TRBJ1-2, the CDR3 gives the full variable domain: ETGVTQSPTHLIKTRGQQVTLRCSSQSGHNTVSWYQQALGQGPQFIFQYYREEENGRGNFPPRFSGLQFPNYSSELNVNALELDDSALYLCASSFIQGGAYGYTFGSGTRLTVV.

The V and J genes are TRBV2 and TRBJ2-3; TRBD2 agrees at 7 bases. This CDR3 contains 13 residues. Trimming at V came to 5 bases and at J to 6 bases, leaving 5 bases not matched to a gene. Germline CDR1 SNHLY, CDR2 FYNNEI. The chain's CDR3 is CASSIREVDTQYF. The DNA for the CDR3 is TGTGCCAGCAGTATCCGGGAGGTGGATACGCAGTATTTT.

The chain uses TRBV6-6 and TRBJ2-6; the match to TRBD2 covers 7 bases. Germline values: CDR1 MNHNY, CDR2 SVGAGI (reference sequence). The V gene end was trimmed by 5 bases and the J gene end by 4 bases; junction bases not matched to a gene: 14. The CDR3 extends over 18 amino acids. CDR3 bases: TGTGCCAGCAGTCCCCGGGAGGAGAATACGGAGGGGGCCAACGTCCTGACTTTC. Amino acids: CASSPREENTEGANVLTF.

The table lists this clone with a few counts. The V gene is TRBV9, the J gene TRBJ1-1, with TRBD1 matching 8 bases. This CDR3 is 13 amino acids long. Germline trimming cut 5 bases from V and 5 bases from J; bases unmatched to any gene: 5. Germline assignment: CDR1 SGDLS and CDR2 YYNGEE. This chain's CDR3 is CASSLQGATEAFF. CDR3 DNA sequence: TGTGCCAGCAGTCTTCAGGGGGCTACTGAAGCTTTCTTT. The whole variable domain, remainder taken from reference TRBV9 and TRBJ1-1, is DSGVTQTPKHLITATGQRVTLRCSPRSGDLSVYWYQQSLDQGLQFLIQYYNGEERAKGNILERFSAQQFPDLHSELNLSSLELGDSALYFCASSLQGATEAFFGQGTRLTVV.

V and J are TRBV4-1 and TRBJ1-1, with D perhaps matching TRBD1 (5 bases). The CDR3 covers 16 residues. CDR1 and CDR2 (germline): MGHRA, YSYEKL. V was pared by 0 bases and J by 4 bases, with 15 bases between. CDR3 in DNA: TGCGCCAGCAGCCAAGATGAAGACAGACTGGGCACTGAAGCTTTCTTT. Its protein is CASSQDEDRLGTEAFF.

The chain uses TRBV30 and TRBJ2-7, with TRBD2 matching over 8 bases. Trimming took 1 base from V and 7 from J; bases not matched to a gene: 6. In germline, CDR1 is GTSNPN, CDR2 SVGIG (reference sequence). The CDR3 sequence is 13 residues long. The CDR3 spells CAWSASGGGEQYF. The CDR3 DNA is TGTGCCTGGAGTGCGTCGGGAGGGGGGGAGCAGTACTTC.

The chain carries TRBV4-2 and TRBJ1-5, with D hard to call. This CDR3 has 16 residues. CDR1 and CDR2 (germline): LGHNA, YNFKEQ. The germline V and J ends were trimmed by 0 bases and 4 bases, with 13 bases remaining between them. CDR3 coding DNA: TGTGCCAGCAGCCAAGAGGTAGGGCCGGGGAATCAGCCCCAGCATTTT. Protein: CASSQEVGPGNQPQHF.

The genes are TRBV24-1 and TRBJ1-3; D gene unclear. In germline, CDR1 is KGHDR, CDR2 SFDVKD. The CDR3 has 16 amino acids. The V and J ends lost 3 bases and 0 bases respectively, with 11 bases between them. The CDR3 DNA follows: TGTGCCACCAGTGATCCGACCGGGAGCTCTGGAAACACCATATATTTT. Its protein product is CATSDPTGSSGNTIYF.

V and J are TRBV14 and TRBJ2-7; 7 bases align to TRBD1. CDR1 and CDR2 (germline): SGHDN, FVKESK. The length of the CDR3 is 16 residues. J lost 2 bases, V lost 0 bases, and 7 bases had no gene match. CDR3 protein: CASSQEGQSGTYEQYF. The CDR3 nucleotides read TGTGCCAGCAGCCAAGAGGGACAGTCAGGGACCTACGAGCAGTACTTC.

Here the CDR3 DNA reads TGTGCCAGCAGCTTAGTGGGGGGCTACGAGCAGTACTTC. Residues: CASSLVGGYEQYF. The V and J genes are TRBV11-2 and TRBJ2-7, with D maybe TRBD2 (6 bases). CDR3 length: 13 residues. V lost 1 base and J 3 bases, leaving 7 bases between the germline ends. Per the germline V gene, CDR1 is SGHAT and CDR2 is FQNNGV.

In DNA, the CDR3 is TGTGCCAGCAGCGGACGGACAGGGGAGGTCGGGGAGCTGTTTTTT. It is translated as CASSGRTGEVGELFF. This chain joins TRBV2 and TRBJ2-2, with 9 bases fitting TRBD1. V dropped 6 bases and J dropped 7; count of bases not matched to a gene: 9. Germline V gene sequence: CDR1 SNHLY, CDR2 FYNNEI. The CDR3 covers 15 residues.

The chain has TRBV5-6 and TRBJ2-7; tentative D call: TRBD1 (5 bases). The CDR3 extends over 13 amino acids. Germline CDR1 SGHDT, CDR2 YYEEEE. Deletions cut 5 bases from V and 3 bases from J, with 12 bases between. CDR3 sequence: CASSPRGIYEQYF. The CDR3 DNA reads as TGTGCCAGCAGTCCTAGGGGTATCTACGAGCAGTACTTC.

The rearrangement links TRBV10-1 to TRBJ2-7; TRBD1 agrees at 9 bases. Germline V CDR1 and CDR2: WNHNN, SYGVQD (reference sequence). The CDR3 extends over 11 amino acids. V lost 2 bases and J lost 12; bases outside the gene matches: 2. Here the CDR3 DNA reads TGCGCCAGCAGTGAGAGGGACAGGGTGTACTTC. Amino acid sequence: CASSERDRVYF.

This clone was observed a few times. The CDR3, as DNA: TGTGCCAGCAGCCCGGGAGGGGCCAGTAACTATGGCTACACCTTC. Its translation: CASSPGGASNYGYTF. The rearrangement uses TRBV6-2 or TRBV6-3 and TRBJ1-2; the D gene is possibly TRBD1 (5 bases). V was pared by 6 bases and J by 1 base, with 15 bases between. Germline CDR1 and CDR2: MNHEY and SVGEGT. This CDR3 is 15 amino acids long.

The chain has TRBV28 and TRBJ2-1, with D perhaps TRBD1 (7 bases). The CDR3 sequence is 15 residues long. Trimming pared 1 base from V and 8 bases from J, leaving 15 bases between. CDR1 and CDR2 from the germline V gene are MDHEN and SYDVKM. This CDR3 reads CASSLSTGRTDEQFF. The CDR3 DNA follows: TGTGCCAGCAGTTTATCGACAGGGAGGACAGATGAGCAGTTCTTC.

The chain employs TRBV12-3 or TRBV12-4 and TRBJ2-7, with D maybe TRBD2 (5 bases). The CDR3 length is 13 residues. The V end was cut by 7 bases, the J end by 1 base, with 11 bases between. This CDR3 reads CASMVSGSYEQYF. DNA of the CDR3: TGTGCCAGCATGGTCAGCGGTTCCTACGAGCAGTACTTC.